This T cell receptor (beta chain) was captured in a study of molecular identifiers for immune sequencing clone quantification. This clonotype occurred many times. Germline loops: CDR1 SEHNR, CDR2 FQNEAQ (reference sequence). V shed 5 bases and J 3 bases; nucleotides not matched to a gene: 3. There are 13 residues in the CDR3. TCRdb analysed the PCR reads with MiXCR anew, one entry per CDR3 protein. The sample has about 640,000 distinct CDR3 sequences, about 20% seen once. Input material: naive CD8+ T cells from blood, with Jurkat cell RNA spiked in. Subset specified: FACS-sorted CD8+CD4-CCR7+CD45RA+ naive T cells. The TCR was taken from a human donor in good health. Some libraries in this study had Jurkat cell RNA spiked in. V gene TRBV7-9 combines with J gene TRBJ2-5; 7 positions agree with TRBD1. CDR3 sequence reads: CASSGQVEETQYF. Written as DNA, the CDR3 is TGTGCCAGCAGCGGACAGGTCGAAGAGACCCAGTACTTC.